This TCR beta chain originates from a study of persistence of HIV-infected CD4 T cells. About the study: A median of about 8 years of suppressive ART preceded sampling.

Study-wide results and limits: TCRbeta richness was lower in CMV- and Gag-responding cells than in anti-CD3/anti-CD28-responding cells.

Cells were stimulated with CMV-infected fibroblast lysates at roughly 9.1 ug/mL. Sorting of responding CD4+ T cells relied on upregulated CD40 ligand together with CD69. Donors had CD4+ T cell counts above 400 cells/uL and were CMV-seropositive. This clone was counted only a few times. As yet, its antigen is unknown. The immunoSEQ assay was version 4, run in survey mode. Each sample used up to 1 ug genomic DNA diluted to 10 ng/uL. Data came from immunoSEQ multiplex PCR; TCRdb stores just in-frame clones and leaves some out. The sample has 15,000 to 20,000 clones, roughly 61% seen once; the top ten hold about 8%. This TCR was sampled from an adult woman with HIV who was CMV-seropositive. The input for sequencing was CD4+ T cells sorted from PBMCs after roughly 17-hour stimulation, taken from a patient who received antiretroviral therapy.

CDR3 loop: CATSDPTGELFF. CDR3 in DNA: TGTGCCACCAGTGATCCCACCGGGGAGCTGTTTTTT. The chain is built from TRBV24-1 and TRBJ2-2; the D is unclear. From germline, CDR1 is KGHDR and CDR2 SFDVKD. Trimming shortened V by 3 bases and J by 4 bases, and 2 bases separated the two germline ends. The CDR3 runs 12 residues.